This TCR beta chain is drawn from a study of shared clonotypes between healthy human individuals. Running of the assay took place at deep level. Some clones are missing from TCRdb's copy, which holds only in-frame ones; the method was immunoSEQ multiplex PCR. The repertoire holds about 750,000 clones, 92% seen once, with under 30% in the top ten. Overall study results and limits: Sampling included only blood; tissue repertoires likely differ. Against clonotypes common to all four donors, non-shared ones had lower generation probabilities.

CD45RO-negative, CCR7-positively selected cells formed the naive CD8 fraction, excluding terminally differentiated effector memory CD45RA+ cells. A remark on this clone: Its antigen is undetermined.

Germline V gene data show CDR1 as SEHNR and CDR2 as FQNEAQ (reference sequence). Trimming cost V 5 bases and J 8 bases; bases outside gene matches: 18. This CDR3 region has 18 residues. The chain is built from TRBV7-9 and TRBJ2-1; 10 positions agree with TRBD2. The specimen was naive CD8+ T cells sorted from blood. The clonotype was recovered from a man aged 25 to 40 in good health. CDR3 DNA sequence: TGTGCCAGCAGCCGTACTAGCGGGATGTTATCACGCCGCGATGAGCAGTTCTTC. This gives the protein CASSRTSGMLSRRDEQFF.